This TCR beta chain is drawn from a study of cytomegalovirus exposure and HLA in healthy donors. Study summary: Of several hundred genotyped donors, about 81% clustered with self-reported Caucasian donors.

This CDR3 has 16 residues. This clone came up once. Its antigen remains unidentified. 13 Jbeta primers and 60 Vbeta primers were used for the PCR. Some clones are missing from TCRdb's copy, which holds only in-frame ones; the method was immunoSEQ multiplex PCR. Among some 130,000 clones listed, about 85% were seen once. Study-level findings and limits: Some V segments, TRBV6-2 and TRBV6-3 among them, were indistinguishable and were therefore excluded. In a later analysis, HLA-C alleles had the fewest associated TCRs, DRB1 alleles the most. As was reported, the HLA-A and HLA-B alleles of most subjects were accurately predicted from TCR beta sequences.

Sequenced sample: PBMCs. This TCR was recovered from a boy between 10 and 17 years old in good health and CMV-seronegative. The chain carries TRBV21-1 and TRBJ2-3; the table's TRBD2 call for D was not verified on the DNA. TRBV21-1 is given as a pseudogene. CDR3 in amino acids: CASINRLAGRTDTQYF. For the CDR3, the DNA is TGTGCCAGCATTAATAGACTAGCGGGCCGCACAGATACGCAGTATTTT.